The clone carrying this T cell receptor beta chain was detected once. Target depth was 1 in 200,000 to 1 in 1 million T cells, about 10x per clonotype. Clones were sequenced by immunoSEQ multiplex PCR, and TCRdb holds only the in-frame ones, with some missing. The table has roughly 150,000 clones, 81% seen once. The sample originates from a study of cytotoxic CD8 clonotypes in ibrutinib-treated CLL. Turning to the study itself: The study included 11 relapsed/refractory and 15 treatment-naive patients; roughly 18 had IGHV unmutated disease.

V lost 1 base to trimming and J lost 3 bases, with 12 bases between them. This CDR3 has 16 residues. Germline lookup yields CDR1 LNHNV and CDR2 YYDKDF (reference sequence). The clonotype was recovered from a human donor with chronic lymphocytic leukemia. This sequence joins TRBV15 and TRBJ2-2, with D maybe TRBD1 (6 bases). The sample in question was PBMCs, obtained after 12 months of ibrutinib treatment. The CDR3 DNA reads as TGTGCCACCAGCAGAGTCAGGGGAATCGACACCGGGGAGCTGTTTTTT. Protein sequence: CATSRVRGIDTGELFF.